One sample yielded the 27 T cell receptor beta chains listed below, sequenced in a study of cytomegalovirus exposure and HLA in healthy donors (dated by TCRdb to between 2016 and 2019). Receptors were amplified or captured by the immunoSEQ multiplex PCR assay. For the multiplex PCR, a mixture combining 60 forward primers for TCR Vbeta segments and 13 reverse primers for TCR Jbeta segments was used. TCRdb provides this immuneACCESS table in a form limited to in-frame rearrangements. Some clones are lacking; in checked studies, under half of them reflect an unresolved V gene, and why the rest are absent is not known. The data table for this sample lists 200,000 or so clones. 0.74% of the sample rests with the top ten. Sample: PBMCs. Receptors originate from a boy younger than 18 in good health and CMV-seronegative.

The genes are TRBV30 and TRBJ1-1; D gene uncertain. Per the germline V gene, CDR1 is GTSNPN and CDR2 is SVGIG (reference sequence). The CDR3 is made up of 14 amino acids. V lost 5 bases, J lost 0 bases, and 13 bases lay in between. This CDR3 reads CAWSSGRLNTEAFF. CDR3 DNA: TGTGCCTGGTCGAGCGGTAGGCTGAACACTGAAGCTTTCTTT. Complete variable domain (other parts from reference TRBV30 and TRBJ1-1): SQTIHQWPATLVQPVGSPLSLECTVEGTSNPNLYWYRQAAGRGLQLLFYSVGIGQISSEVPQNLSASRPQDRQFILSSKKLLLSDSGFYLCAWSSGRLNTEAFFGQGTRLTVV.

CDR3 residues: CASSPYLRDSGNTIYF. The CDR3 DNA follows: TGCGCCAGCAGCCCCTATCTCCGGGACTCTGGAAACACCATATATTTT. J is TRBJ1-3 and V is TRBV4-3; no firm D call. This CDR3 spans 16 amino acids. Germline assignment: CDR1 LGHNA and CDR2 YSLEER. The V and J ends lost 4 bases and 0 bases respectively, with 13 bases between them.

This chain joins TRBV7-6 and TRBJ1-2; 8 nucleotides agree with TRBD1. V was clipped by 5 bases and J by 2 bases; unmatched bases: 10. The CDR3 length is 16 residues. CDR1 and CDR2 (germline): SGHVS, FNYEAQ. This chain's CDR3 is CASSPTGATENYGYTF. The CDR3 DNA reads TGTGCCAGCAGCCCGACAGGGGCGACCGAGAACTATGGCTACACCTTC.

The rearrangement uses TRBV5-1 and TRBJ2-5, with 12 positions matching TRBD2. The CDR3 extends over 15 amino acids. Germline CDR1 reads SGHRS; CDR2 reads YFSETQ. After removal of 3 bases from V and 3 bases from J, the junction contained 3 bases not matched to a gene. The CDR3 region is CASSWRTSGEETQYF. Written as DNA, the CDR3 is TGCGCCAGCAGCTGGCGGACTAGCGGGGAAGAGACCCAGTACTTC.

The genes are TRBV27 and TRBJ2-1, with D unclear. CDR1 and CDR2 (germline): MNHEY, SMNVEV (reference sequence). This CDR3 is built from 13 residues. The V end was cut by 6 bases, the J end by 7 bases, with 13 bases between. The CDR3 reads CASSLVQRNEQFF. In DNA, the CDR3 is TGTGCCAGCAGCCTAGTGCAGAGGAATGAGCAGTTCTTC.

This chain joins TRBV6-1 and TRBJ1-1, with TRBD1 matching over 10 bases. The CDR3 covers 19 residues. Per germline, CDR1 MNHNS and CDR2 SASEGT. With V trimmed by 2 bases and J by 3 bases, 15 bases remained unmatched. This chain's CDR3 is CASSEFPGDRGPGDTEAFF. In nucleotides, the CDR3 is TGTGCCAGCAGTGAATTCCCCGGGGACAGGGGCCCGGGGGACACTGAAGCTTTCTTT.

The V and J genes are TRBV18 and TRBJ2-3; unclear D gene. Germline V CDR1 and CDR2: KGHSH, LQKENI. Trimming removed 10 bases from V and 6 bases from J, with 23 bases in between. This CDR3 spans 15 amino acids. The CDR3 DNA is TGTGCCACCTTTGCCACGGGTTCATCCACCGATACGCAGTATTTT. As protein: CATFATGSSTDTQYF.

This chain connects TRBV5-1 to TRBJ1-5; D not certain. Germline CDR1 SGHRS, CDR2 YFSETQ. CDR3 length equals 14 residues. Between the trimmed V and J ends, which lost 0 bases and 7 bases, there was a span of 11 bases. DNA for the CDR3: TGCGCCAGCAGCTTGGGGCCCTTCGGGCAGCCCCAGCATTTT. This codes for CASSLGPFGQPQHF.

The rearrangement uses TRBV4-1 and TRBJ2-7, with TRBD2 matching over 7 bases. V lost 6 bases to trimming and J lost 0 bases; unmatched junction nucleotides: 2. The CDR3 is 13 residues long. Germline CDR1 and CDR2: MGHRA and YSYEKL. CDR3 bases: TGCGCCAGCAGAGGGACTACCTCCTACGAGCAGTACTTC. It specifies CASRGTTSYEQYF.

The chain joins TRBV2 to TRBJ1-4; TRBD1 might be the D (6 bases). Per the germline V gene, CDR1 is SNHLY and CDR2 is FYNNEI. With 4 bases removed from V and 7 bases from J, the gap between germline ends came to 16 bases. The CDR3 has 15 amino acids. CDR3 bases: TGTGCCAGCAGTGGAACAGGGAGAGGAGCTGAAAAACTGTTTTTT. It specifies CASSGTGRGAEKLFF.

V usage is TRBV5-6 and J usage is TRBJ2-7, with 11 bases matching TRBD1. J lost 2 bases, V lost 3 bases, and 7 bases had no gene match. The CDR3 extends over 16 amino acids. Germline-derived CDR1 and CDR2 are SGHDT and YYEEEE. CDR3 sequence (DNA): TGTGCCAGCAGCTCCCGGGACAGGGGGGTGGCCTACGAGCAGTACTTC. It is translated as CASSSRDRGVAYEQYF.

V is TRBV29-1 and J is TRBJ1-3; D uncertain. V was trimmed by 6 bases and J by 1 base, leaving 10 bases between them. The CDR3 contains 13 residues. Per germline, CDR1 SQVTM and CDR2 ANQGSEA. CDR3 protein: CSVLEGSGNTIYF. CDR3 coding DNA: TGCAGCGTACTAGAAGGTTCTGGAAACACCATATATTTT.

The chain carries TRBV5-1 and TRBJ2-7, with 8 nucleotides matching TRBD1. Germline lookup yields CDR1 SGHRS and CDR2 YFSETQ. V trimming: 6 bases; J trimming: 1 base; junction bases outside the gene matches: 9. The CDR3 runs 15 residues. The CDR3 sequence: CASTPGGMGSYEQYF. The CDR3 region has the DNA TGCGCCAGCACCCCAGGGGGCATGGGGTCCTACGAGCAGTACTTC.

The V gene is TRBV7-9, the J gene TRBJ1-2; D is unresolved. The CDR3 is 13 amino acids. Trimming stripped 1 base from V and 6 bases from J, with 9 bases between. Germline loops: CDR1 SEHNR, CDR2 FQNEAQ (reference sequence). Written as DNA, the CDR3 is TGTGCCAGCAGCTTAGGAGCGGGCCATGGCTACACCTTC. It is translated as CASSLGAGHGYTF.

CDR3 amino acids: CASSVARGGSYNEQFF. The DNA of the CDR3 is TGTGCCAGCAGCGTAGCAAGAGGGGGATCCTACAATGAGCAGTTCTTC. The chain combines TRBV9 with TRBJ2-1; weak D call: TRBD1 (6 bases). The V and J ends lost 0 bases and 1 base respectively, with 11 bases between them. The CDR3 length is 16 residues. Germline V gene sequence: CDR1 SGDLS, CDR2 YYNGEE.

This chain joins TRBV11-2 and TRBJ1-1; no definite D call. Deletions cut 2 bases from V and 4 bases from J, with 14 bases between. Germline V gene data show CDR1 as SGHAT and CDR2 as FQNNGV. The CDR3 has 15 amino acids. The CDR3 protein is CASSLTSPGSTEAFF. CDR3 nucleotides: TGTGCCAGCAGCTTAACTTCCCCGGGGAGCACTGAAGCTTTCTTT.

In DNA form, the CDR3 reads TGCGCCAGCAGCCAAGGTGGCCAGGGGGCGGACGAGCAGTACTTC. Amino acids: CASSQGGQGADEQYF. V usage is TRBV4-1 and J usage is TRBJ2-5, with 8 bases that match TRBD1. The end of the DNA aligns better with TRBJ2-7, so the J call may be wrong. This CDR3 spans 15 amino acids. Per the germline V gene, CDR1 is MGHRA and CDR2 is YSYEKL.

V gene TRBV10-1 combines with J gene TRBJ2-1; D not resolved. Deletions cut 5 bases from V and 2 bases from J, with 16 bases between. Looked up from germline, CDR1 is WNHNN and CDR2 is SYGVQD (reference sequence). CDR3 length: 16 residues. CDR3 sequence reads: CASSPLAVLAYNEQFF. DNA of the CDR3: TGCGCCAGCAGTCCCCTTGCTGTTTTAGCCTACAATGAGCAGTTCTTC.

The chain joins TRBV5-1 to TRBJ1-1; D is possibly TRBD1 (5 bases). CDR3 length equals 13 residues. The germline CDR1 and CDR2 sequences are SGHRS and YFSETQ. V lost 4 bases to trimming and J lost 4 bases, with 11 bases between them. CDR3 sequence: CASSPGGGTEAFF. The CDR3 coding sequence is TGCGCCAGCAGCCCGGGGGGGGGCACTGAAGCTTTCTTT.

For the CDR3, the DNA is TGTGCCAGCAGCCCACGACAGGGATTGAATTCACCCCTCCACTTT. It codes for CASSPRQGLNSPLHF. The rearrangement uses TRBV7-9 and TRBJ1-6, with 7 bases lining up with TRBD1. The length of the CDR3 is 15 residues. The germline V gene encodes CDR1 SEHNR and CDR2 FQNEAQ (reference sequence). Trimming removed 5 bases from V and 7 bases from J; junction bases left unmatched: 8. Drawing the rest from reference TRBV7-9 and TRBJ1-6, the complete variable domain is DTGVSQNPRHKITKRGQNVTFRCDPISEHNRLYWYRQTLGQGPEFLTYFQNEAQLEKSRLLSDRFSAERPKGSFSTLEIQRTEQGDSAMYLCASSPRQGLNSPLHFGNGTRLTVT.

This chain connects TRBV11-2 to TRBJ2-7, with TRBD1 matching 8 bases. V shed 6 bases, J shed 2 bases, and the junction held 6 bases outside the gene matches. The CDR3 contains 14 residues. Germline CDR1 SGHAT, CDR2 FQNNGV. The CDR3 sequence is CASRTPTGAYEQYF. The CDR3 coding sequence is TGTGCCAGCAGGACGCCGACAGGGGCCTACGAGCAGTACTTC.

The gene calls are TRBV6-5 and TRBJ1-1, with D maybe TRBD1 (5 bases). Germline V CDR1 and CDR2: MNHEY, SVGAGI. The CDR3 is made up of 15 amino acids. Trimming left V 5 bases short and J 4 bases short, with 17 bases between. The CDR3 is CASSHTGGERTEAFF. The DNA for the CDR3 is TGTGCCAGCAGTCATACCGGGGGGGAGCGCACTGAAGCTTTCTTT.

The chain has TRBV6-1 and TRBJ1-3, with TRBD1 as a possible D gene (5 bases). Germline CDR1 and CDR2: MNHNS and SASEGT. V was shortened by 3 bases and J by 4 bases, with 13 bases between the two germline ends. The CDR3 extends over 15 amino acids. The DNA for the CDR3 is TGTGCCAGCAGTGATAATGGGGCAGGAGGAAACACCATATATTTT. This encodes CASSDNGAGGNTIYF.

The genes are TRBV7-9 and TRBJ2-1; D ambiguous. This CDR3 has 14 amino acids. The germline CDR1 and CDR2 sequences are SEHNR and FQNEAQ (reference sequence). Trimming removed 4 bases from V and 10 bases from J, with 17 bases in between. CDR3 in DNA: TGTGCCAGCAGCTCTCCCCCGCTGCAAGCGGAGCAGTTCTTC. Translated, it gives CASSSPPLQAEQFF. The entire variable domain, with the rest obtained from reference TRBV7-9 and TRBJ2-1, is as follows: DTGVSQNPRHKITKRGQNVTFRCDPISEHNRLYWYRQTLGQGPEFLTYFQNEAQLEKSRLLSDRFSAERPKGSFSTLEIQRTEQGDSAMYLCASSSPPLQAEQFFGPGTRLTVL.

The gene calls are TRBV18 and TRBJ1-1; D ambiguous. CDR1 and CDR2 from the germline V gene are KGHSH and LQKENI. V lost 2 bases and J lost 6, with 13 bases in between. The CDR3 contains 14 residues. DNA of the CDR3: TGTGCCAGCTCACCAATAGGGAGAATTGCTGAAGCTTTCTTT. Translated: CASSPIGRIAEAFF. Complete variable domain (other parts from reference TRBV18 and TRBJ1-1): NAGVMQNPRHLVRRRGQEARLRCSPMKGHSHVYWYRQLPEEGLKFMVYLQKENIIDESGMPKERFSAEFPKEGPSILRIQQVVRGDSAAYFCASSPIGRIAEAFFGQGTRLTVV.

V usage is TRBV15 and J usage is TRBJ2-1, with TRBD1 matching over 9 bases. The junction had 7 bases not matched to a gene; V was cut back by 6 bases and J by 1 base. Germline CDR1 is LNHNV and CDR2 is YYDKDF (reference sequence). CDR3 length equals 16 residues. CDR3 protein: CATRPLGQGSYNEQFF. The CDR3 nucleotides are TGTGCCACCAGACCTCTCGGACAGGGGTCCTACAATGAGCAGTTCTTC.

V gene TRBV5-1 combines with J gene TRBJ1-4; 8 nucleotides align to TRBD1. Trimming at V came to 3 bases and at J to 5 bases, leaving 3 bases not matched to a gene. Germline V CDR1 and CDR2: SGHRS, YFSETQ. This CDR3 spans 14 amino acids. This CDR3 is CASSSGQENEKLFF. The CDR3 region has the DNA TGCGCCAGCAGCTCGGGACAGGAGAATGAAAAACTGTTTTTT. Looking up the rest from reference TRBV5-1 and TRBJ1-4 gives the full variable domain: KAGVTQTPRYLIKTRGQQVTLSCSPISGHRSVSWYQQTPGQGLQFLFEYFSETQRNKGNFPGRFSGRQFSNSRSEMNVSTLELGDSALYLCASSSGQENEKLFFGSGTQLSVL.